The sequence of this T cell receptor (beta chain) was determined in a study of blood T cell repertoires in COVID-19. The overall study: Specimens from acute and convalescent COVID-19 originated in the United States, Italy and Spain. PBMCs, B-cell-depleted T cells, or T cells were the source of the cDNA or gDNA that made up the material.

The CDR3 has 13 amino acids. The germline gives CDR1 MNHNY, CDR2 SVGAGI (reference sequence). V dropped 5 bases and J dropped 3 bases, with 8 bases sitting between them. In the authors' workflow: Nucleated cell counts were estimated from reference gene primer amplification. This table comes from immunoSEQ multiplex PCR, and its TCRdb copy is limited to in-frame clones, with some not included. That table supplies the V and J calls and clone size; D and trimming were determined from the DNA. This table has about 150,000 clones, 84% appearing once. This TCR was recovered from a man between 70 and 80 years old with active or convalescent COVID-19. The chain uses TRBV6-6 and TRBJ1-5; D unclear. Sequences were obtained from peripheral blood. The CDR3 loop is CASSPRANQPQHF. DNA for the CDR3: TGTGCCAGCAGTCCCCGCGCCAATCAGCCCCAGCATTTT.